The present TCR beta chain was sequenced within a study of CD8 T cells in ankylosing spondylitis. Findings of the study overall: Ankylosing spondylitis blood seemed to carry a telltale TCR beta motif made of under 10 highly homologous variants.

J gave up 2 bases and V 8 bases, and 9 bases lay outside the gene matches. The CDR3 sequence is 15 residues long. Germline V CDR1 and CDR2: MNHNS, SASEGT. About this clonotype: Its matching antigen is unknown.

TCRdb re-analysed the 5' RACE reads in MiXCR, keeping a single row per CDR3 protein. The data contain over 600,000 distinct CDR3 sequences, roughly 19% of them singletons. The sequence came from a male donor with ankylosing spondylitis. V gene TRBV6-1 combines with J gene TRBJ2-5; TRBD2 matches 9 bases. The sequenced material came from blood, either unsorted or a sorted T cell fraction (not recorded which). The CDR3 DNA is TGTGCCAGCTTTTCCGCCGCGGGGGGGCAAGAGACCCAGTACTTC. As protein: CASFSAAGGQETQYF.